The T cell receptor beta chain under discussion was sequenced for a study of cytomegalovirus exposure and HLA in healthy donors. Regarding donors, all were healthy bone marrow donors. PCR was performed using 60 Vbeta and 13 Jbeta primers. Clones were sequenced by immunoSEQ multiplex PCR, and TCRdb holds only the in-frame ones, with some missing. The repertoire holds about 170,000 clones, with more than 65% as singletons. The length of the CDR3 is 13 residues. Germline values: CDR1 SGHNT, CDR2 YYREEE (reference sequence). V dropped 3 bases and J dropped 2 bases, with 8 bases sitting between them. The chain recombines TRBV5-4 with TRBJ1-1; D might be TRBD1 (5 bases). Sequenced: PBMCs. The clonotype comes from a male donor in good health and CMV-seronegative. The CDR3 sequence is CASSSDTNTEAFF. As DNA, the CDR3 is TGTGCCAGCAGCTCGGACACCAACACTGAAGCTTTCTTT. Based on the CDR3 plus reference TRBV5-4 and TRBJ1-1, the full variable domain is ETGVTQSPTHLIKTRGQQVTLRCSSQSGHNTVSWYQQALGQGPQFIFQYYREEENGRGNFPPRFSGLQFPNYSSELNVNALELDDSALYLCASSSDTNTEAFFGQGTRLTVV.